This TCR beta chain was identified during a study of CD8 T cells in ankylosing spondylitis. MiXCR was run by TCRdb on the 5' RACE reads, yielding one entry per CDR3 protein. The repertoire holds 220,000 or so distinct CDR3 sequences, with about 11% as singletons. This clonotype was recorded many times. Trimming removed 7 bases at V and 5 bases at J, with 14 bases between. The CDR3 is made up of 13 amino acids. The receptor was isolated from a male donor with ankylosing spondylitis or in good health (not recorded which). The sample consisted of blood, either unsorted or a sorted T cell fraction (not recorded which). This sequence joins TRBV12-3 or TRBV12-4 and TRBJ1-1, with D possibly being TRBD1 (5 bases). CDR3 sequence reads: CASTQRGGTEAFF. The CDR3 DNA reads as TGTGCCAGCACCCAAAGGGGAGGGACTGAAGCTTTCTTT.